Listed below are T cell receptor beta chains from one sample, sequenced in a study of blood T cell repertoires in COVID-19. Some clones are missing from TCRdb's copy, which holds only in-frame ones; the method was immunoSEQ multiplex PCR. The table has 290,000 or so clones, around nine tenths seen once. The sequenced sample was peripheral blood. Receptors originate from a man between 65 and 85 years old with acute or convalescent COVID-19. Both conserved end residues are part of each CDR3. The D gene is left open where the match is weak. Size is stated for part of the rows, as once, few or many counts, or as a class when the clone is expanded.

clone_size: once
j_call: TRBJ2-3
v_call: TRBV7-2
d_call: TRBD2
cdr3_nt: TGTGCCAGCAGCTTAGCACTTAGCGGGAGGGCAGATACGCAGTATTTT
cdr3_aa: CASSLALSGRADTQYF

clone_size: NA
j_call: TRBJ1-2
v_call: TRBV19
d_call: NA
cdr3_nt: TGTGCCAGTAGTATAGCCAGAAACTATGGCTACACCTTC
cdr3_aa: CASSIARNYGYTF

clone_size: NA
j_call: TRBJ1-6
v_call: TRBV30
d_call: TRBD1
cdr3_nt: TGTGCCACGGACAGGGGCTCCTATAATTCACCCCTCCACTTT
cdr3_aa: CATDRGSYNSPLHF

clone_size: few
j_call: TRBJ2-7
v_call: TRBV5-4
d_call: TRBD2
cdr3_nt: TGTGCCAGCAGCTTGGTAGCTAGCGGGAGCTACGAGCAGTACTTC
cdr3_aa: CASSLVASGSYEQYF

clone_size: NA
j_call: TRBJ2-7
v_call: TRBV28
d_call: TRBD1
cdr3_nt: TGTGCCAGCAGGAAGAGATGGACCGGGACAGGGGTTGGGGAGCAGTACTTC
cdr3_aa: CASRKRWTGTGVGEQYF

clone_size: NA
j_call: TRBJ1-5
v_call: TRBV4-1
d_call: NA
cdr3_nt: TGCGCCAGCTCTGACGGAGATGGTAGCAATCAGCCCCAGCATTTT
cdr3_aa: CASSDGDGSNQPQHF

clone_size: NA
j_call: TRBJ1-6
v_call: TRBV28
d_call: TRBD1
cdr3_nt: TGTGCCAGCAGTTTAAGTAGGGACAGGGATAATTCACCCCTCCACTTT
cdr3_aa: CASSLSRDRDNSPLHF

clone_size: NA
j_call: TRBJ1-5
v_call: TRBV28
d_call: TRBD1
cdr3_nt: TGTGCCAGCAGTCAGCACGGACAGGGCCATCAGCCCCAGCATTTT
cdr3_aa: CASSQHGQGHQPQHF

clone_size: once
j_call: TRBJ2-5
v_call: TRBV6-5
d_call: NA
cdr3_nt: TGTGCCAGCAGTACTAGCCCCACGCAAGAGACCCAGTACTTC
cdr3_aa: CASSTSPTQETQYF

clone_size: NA
j_call: TRBJ2-7
v_call: TRBV27
d_call: TRBD2
cdr3_nt: TGTGCCAGCAGCGATAGCGGCTCGGGGGGTTCCTACGAGCAGTACTTC
cdr3_aa: CASSDSGSGGSYEQYF

clone_size: NA
j_call: TRBJ1-2
v_call: TRBV6-5
d_call: NA
cdr3_nt: TGTGCCAGCAGTTACCAAGGGGTTTACACCTTC
cdr3_aa: CASSYQGVYTF

clone_size: NA
j_call: TRBJ2-3
v_call: TRBV6-5
d_call: TRBD1
cdr3_nt: TGTGCCAGCAGTTCCGGACAGGAAGCAGATACGCAGTATTTT
cdr3_aa: CASSSGQEADTQYF

clone_size: NA
j_call: TRBJ2-7
v_call: TRBV10-3
d_call: TRBD1
cdr3_nt: TGTGCCATCGGGACAGGGACGACCTACGAGCAGTACTTC
cdr3_aa: CAIGTGTTYEQYF

clone_size: NA
j_call: TRBJ1-2
v_call: TRBV9
d_call: TRBD1
cdr3_nt: TGTGCCAGCAGCGAGGGGGCCGGGCTCCATGGCTACACCTTC
cdr3_aa: CASSEGAGLHGYTF